These 24 T cell receptor beta chains share one sample of origin, sequenced in a study of T cell responses to AZD1222 COVID-19 vaccine. TCRdb's table, derived via immunoSEQ multiplex PCR, lists solely in-frame clones and lacks some. The data contain about 64,000 clones, 80% of them singletons. This sample comprised peripheral blood, obtained 28 days after the second AZD1222 dose. These TCRs come from an adult who received the AZD1222 COVID-19 vaccine.

The sample holds one count of this clone. The chain carries TRBV2 and TRBJ2-7; D is unresolved. Looked up from germline, CDR1 is SNHLY and CDR2 is FYNNEI. Trimming shortened V by 3 bases and J by 3 bases, and 6 bases separated the two germline ends. This CDR3 is 12 amino acids long. The chain's CDR3 is CASSEFGYEQYF. DNA for the CDR3: TGTGCCAGCAGTGAGTTTGGCTACGAGCAGTACTTC.

This chain joins TRBV5-1 and TRBJ2-3; a possible D gene is TRBD2 (6 bases). Germline V gives CDR1 SGHRS, CDR2 YFSETQ. The CDR3 runs to 15 residues. The V gene lost 3 bases and the J gene lost 3 bases, with 14 bases spanning the gap. The CDR3 nucleotides read TGCGCCAGCAGCTCTGAAACTAGCTATACAGATACGCAGTATTTT. This codes for CASSSETSYTDTQYF.

V usage is TRBV6-1 and J usage is TRBJ2-1; D call uncertain. This CDR3 comprises 13 residues. The germline CDR1 and CDR2 sequences are MNHNS and SASEGT. Trimming removed 5 bases at V and 3 bases at J, with 8 bases between. The CDR3 loop reads CASSPGVYNEQFF. Here the CDR3 DNA reads TGTGCCAGCAGTCCGGGTGTCTACAATGAGCAGTTCTTC.

This chain connects TRBV6-6 to TRBJ1-3; perhaps TRBD1 as D (6 bases). The CDR3 covers 13 residues. Deletions cut 6 bases from V and 3 bases from J, with 9 bases between. Germline V CDR1 and CDR2: MNHNY, SVGAGI (reference sequence). The CDR3 DNA follows: TGTGCCAGCAGGGACAGACGTGGAAACACCATATATTTT. Residues: CASRDRRGNTIYF.

This chain links TRBV3-1 (or the pseudogene TRBV3-2) with TRBJ1-2; a possible D gene is TRBD1 (5 bases). Germline V gene data show CDR1 as LGHDT and CDR2 as YNNKEL (reference sequence). The CDR3 covers 14 residues. With 1 base removed from V and 3 bases from J, the gap between germline ends came to 9 bases. The CDR3 bases are TGTGCCAGCAGCCAAGGAAAGGGGTACTATGGCTACACCTTC. This gives the protein CASSQGKGYYGYTF.

Only a few counts were recorded for this clone. This chain uses TRBV23-1 with TRBJ2-5; 10 bases map to TRBD2. TRBV23-1 is recorded as an ORF, its role being uncertain. With V trimmed by 4 bases and J by 1 base, 15 bases remained unmatched. This CDR3 is built from 19 residues. Here the CDR3 reads CASSLKPPAGGRSQETQYF. DNA for the CDR3: TGCGCCAGCAGTCTTAAACCCCCAGCGGGGGGGCGTTCCCAAGAGACCCAGTACTTC.

This rearrangement joins TRBV7-6 to TRBJ2-2, with TRBD2 as a possible D gene (7 bases). The germline V gene has CDR1 SGHVS and CDR2 FNYEAQ. This CDR3 is built from 21 residues. The V and J ends lost 1 base and 3 bases respectively, with 27 bases between them. CDR3 DNA sequence: TGTGCCAGCAGCTTAGTTCCCTCTGTCGGGGGGCAGAGCGTCGACACCGGGGAGCTGTTTTTT. Its protein product is CASSLVPSVGGQSVDTGELFF.

This rearrangement joins TRBV2 to TRBJ1-6; D is unclear. This CDR3 comprises 15 residues. With 2 bases removed from V and 11 bases from J, the gap between germline ends came to 16 bases. CDR1 is SNHLY, CDR2 FYNNEI, per germline. CDR3: CASSERRQSGAPLHF. The CDR3 bases are TGTGCCAGCAGTGAACGGAGGCAGTCCGGGGCACCCCTCCACTTT.

The chain combines TRBV6-2 or TRBV6-3 with TRBJ1-1; D may be TRBD1 (5 bases). CDR1 MNHEY and CDR2 SVGEGT come from the germline V gene. The CDR3 sequence is 13 residues long. The ends were cut back, 5 bases at V and 6 bases at J, with 13 bases in the middle. This CDR3 reads CASSPGVGAEAFF. In DNA, the CDR3 is TGTGCCAGCAGTCCGGGGGTCGGCGCTGAAGCTTTCTTT.

CDR3 region: CASSIRENEQFF. The CDR3 bases are TGTGCCAGTAGTATAAGGGAAAATGAGCAGTTCTTC. The J gene is TRBJ2-1, the V gene TRBV19; no clear D. V was shortened by 2 bases and J by 7 bases, with 6 bases between the two germline ends. CDR3 length: 12 amino acids. Germline assignment: CDR1 LNHDA and CDR2 SQIVND (reference sequence).

The chain employs TRBV12-3 or TRBV12-4 and TRBJ2-1, with D uncertain. V was cut by 0 bases and J by 9 bases, with 9 bases left in between. This CDR3 spans 13 amino acids. Written as DNA, the CDR3 is TGTGCCAGCAGTTTAGCCAGCGTCGGTGAGCAGTTCTTC. Translated: CASSLASVGEQFF.

The chain couples TRBV18 to TRBJ1-5, with 8 bases aligning to TRBD1. V was clipped by 2 bases and J by 3 bases; unmatched bases: 6. This CDR3 region has 16 residues. The germline V gene encodes CDR1 KGHSH and CDR2 LQKENI. In nucleotides, the CDR3 is TGTGCCAGCTCACCAAAGACAGGGGCGACCAATCAGCCCCAGCATTTT. It translates to CASSPKTGATNQPQHF.

V gene TRBV2 combines with J gene TRBJ1-1, with D unclear. The V end lost 4 bases, the J end lost 1 base, and 13 bases lay between the germline ends. The CDR3 is made up of 15 amino acids. Per the germline V gene, CDR1 is SNHLY and CDR2 is FYNNEI. The CDR3 protein is CASSVYRTPNTEAFF. DNA of the CDR3: TGTGCCAGCAGTGTTTACAGAACACCGAACACTGAAGCTTTCTTT.

This clone showed up just once. This chain connects TRBV25-1 to TRBJ2-1, with TRBD2 matching 9 bases. Germline CDR1 reads MGHDK; CDR2 reads SYGVNS. With V trimmed by 5 bases and J by 0 bases, 5 bases remained unmatched. The CDR3 has 16 amino acids. CDR3 sequence (DNA): TGTGCCAGCAGTCTTAGCGGGGGTGCCTCCTACAATGAGCAGTTCTTC. Amino acid sequence: CASSLSGGASYNEQFF.

This chain uses TRBV11-2 with TRBJ2-3; 9 positions match TRBD2. After removal of 1 base from V and 5 bases from J, the junction contained 10 bases not matched to a gene. CDR3 length: 17 residues. Germline assignment: CDR1 SGHAT and CDR2 FQNNGV. CDR3 bases: TGTGCCAGCAGCTTAGGGCTAGCGGGGATTCTAGGAGATACGCAGTATTTT. This translates into CASSLGLAGILGDTQYF.

This chain joins TRBV6-1 and TRBJ1-1; D gene unclear. CDR1 is MNHNS and CDR2 is SASEGT in the germline V gene. The CDR3 has 13 residues. The V gene lost 2 bases and the J gene lost 5 bases, with 9 bases spanning the gap. CDR3 protein: CASSERVWTEAFF. The CDR3 region has the DNA TGTGCCAGCAGTGAACGGGTCTGGACTGAAGCTTTCTTT.

This rearrangement joins TRBV5-1 to TRBJ1-1, with D perhaps TRBD1 (6 bases). The germline V gene has CDR1 SGHRS and CDR2 YFSETQ. Trimming shortened V by 7 bases and J by 0 bases, and 16 bases separated the two germline ends. This CDR3 comprises 15 residues. The CDR3 nucleotides are TGCGCCAGCCGAGGGCAGGGGATCATGAACACTGAAGCTTTCTTT. This encodes CASRGQGIMNTEAFF.

The chain carries TRBV2 and TRBJ1-2, with D maybe TRBD1 (6 bases). CDR1 SNHLY and CDR2 FYNNEI come from the germline V gene. This CDR3 contains 12 residues. The V end was cut by 6 bases, the J end by 4 bases, with 9 bases between. The CDR3 spells CASREQGYGYTF. In DNA, the CDR3 is TGTGCCAGCAGGGAACAGGGCTATGGCTACACCTTC.

This chain links TRBV25-1 with TRBJ2-3; 10 bases fit TRBD2. Germline lookup yields CDR1 MGHDK and CDR2 SYGVNS. V was pared by 7 bases and J by 6 bases, with 10 bases of the junction left unmatched. This CDR3 has 15 residues. Here the CDR3 DNA reads TGTGCCAGCACGGCTAGCGGGGGCGGTTGGGATACGCAGTATTTT. Its protein product is CASTASGGGWDTQYF.

With respect to this clone: An end of the junction differs from the germline gene, which may be a read error. V gene TRBV10-2 combines with J gene TRBJ2-1; weak D call: TRBD2 (6 bases). Germline assignment: CDR1 WSHSY and CDR2 SAAADI. The CDR3 contains 15 residues. The CDR3 loop reads CASRELAASINEQFF. The CDR3 DNA is TGCGCCAGCAGGGAGTTAGCGGCGTCAATCAATGAGCAGTTCTTC.

V is TRBV13 and J is TRBJ1-4, with a weak D call TRBD1 (5 bases). Germline CDR1 and CDR2: PRHDT and FYEKMQ (reference sequence). V was shortened by 3 bases and J by 6 bases, with 11 bases between the two germline ends. The CDR3 covers 14 residues. In DNA form, the CDR3 reads TGTGCCAGCAGCTTTAGGTTGGGGGATGAAAAACTGTTTTTT. Amino acid sequence: CASSFRLGDEKLFF.

V usage is TRBV6-4 and J usage is TRBJ1-5; unclear D gene. This CDR3 comprises 9 residues. Germline V gene sequence: CDR1 MRHNA, CDR2 SNTAGT. V lost 9 bases to trimming and J lost 9 bases, with 6 bases between them. The CDR3: CARPTPQHF. For the CDR3, the DNA is TGTGCCAGGCCGACGCCCCAGCATTTT.

The CDR3 sequence: CASSIAGGPGTGELFF. CDR3 DNA sequence: TGTGCCAGTAGTATAGCGGGGGGGCCAGGCACCGGGGAGCTGTTTTTT. The chain joins TRBV19 to TRBJ2-2, with 8 bases fitting TRBD2. There are 16 residues in the CDR3. Germline V lookup: CDR1 LNHDA, CDR2 SQIVND (reference sequence). Unmatched junction bases numbered 5, after V lost 1 base and J lost 4 bases.

The chain combines TRBV7-9 with TRBJ1-2; 8 nucleotides align to TRBD1. The V segment lost 5 bases and the J segment 6 bases; nucleotides outside the gene matches: 11. The germline gives CDR1 SEHNR, CDR2 FQNEAQ (reference sequence). The CDR3 covers 15 residues. CDR3 residues: CASSPNSQGAHGYTF. The CDR3, as DNA: TGTGCCAGCAGCCCGAACAGTCAGGGGGCACATGGCTACACCTTC.